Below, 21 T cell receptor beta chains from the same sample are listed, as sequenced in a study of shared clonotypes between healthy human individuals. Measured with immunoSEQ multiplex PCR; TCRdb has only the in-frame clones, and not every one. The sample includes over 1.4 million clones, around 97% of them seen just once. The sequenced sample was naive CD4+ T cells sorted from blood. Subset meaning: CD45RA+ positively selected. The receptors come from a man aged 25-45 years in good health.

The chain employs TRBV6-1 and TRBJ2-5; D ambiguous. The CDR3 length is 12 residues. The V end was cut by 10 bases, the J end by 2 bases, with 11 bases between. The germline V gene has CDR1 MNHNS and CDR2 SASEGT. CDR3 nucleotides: TGTGCCAACAAGGACCTTCAAGAGACCCAGTACTTC. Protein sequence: CANKDLQETQYF.

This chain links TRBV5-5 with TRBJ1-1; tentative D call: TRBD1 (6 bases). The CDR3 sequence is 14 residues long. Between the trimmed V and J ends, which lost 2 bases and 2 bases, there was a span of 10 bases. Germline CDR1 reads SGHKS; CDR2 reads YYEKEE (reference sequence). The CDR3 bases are TGTGCCAGCAGCTTCCGACAGGTAAACACTGAAGCTTTCTTT. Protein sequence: CASSFRQVNTEAFF.

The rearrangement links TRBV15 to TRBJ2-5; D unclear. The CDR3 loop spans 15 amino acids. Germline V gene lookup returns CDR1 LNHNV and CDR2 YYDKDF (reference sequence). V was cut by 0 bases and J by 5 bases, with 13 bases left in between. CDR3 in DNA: TGTGCCACCAGCAGAGATTTCCCCAGTCGGGAGACCCAGTACTTC. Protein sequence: CATSRDFPSRETQYF.

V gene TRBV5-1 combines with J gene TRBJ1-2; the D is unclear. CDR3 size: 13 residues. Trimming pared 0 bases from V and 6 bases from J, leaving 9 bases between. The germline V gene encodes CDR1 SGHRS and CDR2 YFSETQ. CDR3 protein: CASSLVAIDGYTF. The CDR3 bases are TGCGCCAGCAGCTTGGTGGCGATAGATGGCTACACCTTC.

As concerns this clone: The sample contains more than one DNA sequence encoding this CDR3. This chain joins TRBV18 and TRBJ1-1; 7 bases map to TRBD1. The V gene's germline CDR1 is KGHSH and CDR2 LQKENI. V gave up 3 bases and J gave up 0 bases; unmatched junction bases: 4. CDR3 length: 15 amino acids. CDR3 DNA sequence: TGTGCCAGCTCACCCCCAGGGGGATTGAACACTGAAGCTTTCTTT. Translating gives CASSPPGGLNTEAFF.

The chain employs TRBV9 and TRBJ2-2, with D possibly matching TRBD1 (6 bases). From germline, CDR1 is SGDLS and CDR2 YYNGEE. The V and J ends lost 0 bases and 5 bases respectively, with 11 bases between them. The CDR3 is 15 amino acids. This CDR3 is CASSVGITGTGELFF. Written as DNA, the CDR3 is TGTGCCAGCAGCGTAGGAATCACAGGGACCGGGGAGCTGTTTTTT.

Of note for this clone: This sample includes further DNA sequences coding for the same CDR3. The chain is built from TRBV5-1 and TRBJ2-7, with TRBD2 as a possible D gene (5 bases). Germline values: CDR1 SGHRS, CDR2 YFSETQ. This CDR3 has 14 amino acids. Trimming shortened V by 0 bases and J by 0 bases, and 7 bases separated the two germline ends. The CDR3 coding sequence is TGCGCCAGCAGCTTGGGTGGGAGCTCCTACGAGCAGTACTTC. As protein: CASSLGGSSYEQYF.

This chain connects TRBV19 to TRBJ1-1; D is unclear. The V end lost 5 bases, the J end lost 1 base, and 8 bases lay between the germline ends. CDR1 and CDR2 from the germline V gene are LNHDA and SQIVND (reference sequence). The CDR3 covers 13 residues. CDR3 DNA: TGTGCCAGTAGTGAGAGCTCGAACACTGAAGCTTTCTTT. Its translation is CASSESSNTEAFF.

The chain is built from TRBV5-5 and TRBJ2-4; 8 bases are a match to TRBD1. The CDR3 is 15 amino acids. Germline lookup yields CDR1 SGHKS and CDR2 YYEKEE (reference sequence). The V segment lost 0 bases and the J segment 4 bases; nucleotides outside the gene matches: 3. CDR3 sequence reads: CASSLARTGKNIQYF. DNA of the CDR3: TGTGCCAGCAGCTTGGCTCGGACAGGGAAAAACATTCAGTACTTC.

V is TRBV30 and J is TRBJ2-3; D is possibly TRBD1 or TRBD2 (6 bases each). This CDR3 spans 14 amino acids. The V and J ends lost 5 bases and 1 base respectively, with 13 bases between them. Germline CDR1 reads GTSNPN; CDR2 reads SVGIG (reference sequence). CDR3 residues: CAWGGLRGTDTQYF. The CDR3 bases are TGTGCCTGGGGGGGGCTTCGGGGCACAGATACGCAGTATTTT.

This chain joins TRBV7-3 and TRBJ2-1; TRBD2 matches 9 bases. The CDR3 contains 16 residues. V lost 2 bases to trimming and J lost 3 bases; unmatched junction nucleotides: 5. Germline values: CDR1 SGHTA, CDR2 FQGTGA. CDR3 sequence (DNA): TGTGCCAGCAGCTTACTTAGCGGGAGCATCTACAATGAGCAGTTCTTC. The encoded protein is CASSLLSGSIYNEQFF.

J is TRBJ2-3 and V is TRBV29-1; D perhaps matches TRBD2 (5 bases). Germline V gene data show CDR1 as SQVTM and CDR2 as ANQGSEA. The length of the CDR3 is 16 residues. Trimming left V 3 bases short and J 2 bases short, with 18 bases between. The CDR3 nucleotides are TGCAGCGTTGATAATTCTGGGAGAGGCGCCACAGATACGCAGTATTTT. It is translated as CSVDNSGRGATDTQYF.

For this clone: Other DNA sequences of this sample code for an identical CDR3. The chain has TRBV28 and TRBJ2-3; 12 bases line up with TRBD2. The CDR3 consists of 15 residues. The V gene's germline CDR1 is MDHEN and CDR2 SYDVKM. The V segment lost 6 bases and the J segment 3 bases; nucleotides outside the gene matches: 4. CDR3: CASSQTSGRTDTQYF. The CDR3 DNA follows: TGTGCCAGCAGCCAGACTAGCGGGAGAACAGATACGCAGTATTTT.

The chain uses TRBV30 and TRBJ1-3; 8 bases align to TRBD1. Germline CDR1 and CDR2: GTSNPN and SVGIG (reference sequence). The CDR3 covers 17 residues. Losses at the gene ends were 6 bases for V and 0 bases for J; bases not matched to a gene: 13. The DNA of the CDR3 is TGTGCCTGCCTAGTCCGGACAGGGATAAGCTCTGGAAACACCATATATTTT. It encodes CACLVRTGISSGNTIYF.

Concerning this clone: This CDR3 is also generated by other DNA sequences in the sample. CDR3 sequence (DNA): TGCAGTGCTAGTCCGGGGGACGAGCAGTACTTC. Protein product: CSASPGDEQYF. The chain is built from TRBV20-1 and TRBJ2-7, with D possibly TRBD2 on 6 matching bases. The germline V gene encodes CDR1 DFQATT and CDR2 SNEGSKA (reference sequence). The CDR3 totals 11 residues. The V end lost 3 bases, the J end lost 5 bases, and 8 bases lay between the germline ends.

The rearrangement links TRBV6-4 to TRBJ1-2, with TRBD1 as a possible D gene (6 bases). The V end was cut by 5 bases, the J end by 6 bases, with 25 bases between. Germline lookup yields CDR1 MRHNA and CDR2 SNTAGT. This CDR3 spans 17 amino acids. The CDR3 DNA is TGTGCCAGCAGTCCCTCTTCCAGGGGCCGCGATCTGGATGGCTACACCTTC. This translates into CASSPSSRGRDLDGYTF.

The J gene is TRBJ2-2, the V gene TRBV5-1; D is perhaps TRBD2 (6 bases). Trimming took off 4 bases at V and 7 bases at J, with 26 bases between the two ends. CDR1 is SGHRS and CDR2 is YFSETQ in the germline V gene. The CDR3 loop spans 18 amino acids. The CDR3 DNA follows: TGCGCCAGCAGCCCAACCCTGCCAGGCAGTACGGGGGTCGGGGAGCTGTTTTTT. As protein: CASSPTLPGSTGVGELFF.

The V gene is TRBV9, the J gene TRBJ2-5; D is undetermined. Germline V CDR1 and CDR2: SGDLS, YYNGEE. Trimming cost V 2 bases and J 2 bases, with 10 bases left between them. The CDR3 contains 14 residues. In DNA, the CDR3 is TGTGCCAGCAGCGTTGGTGATCCTCAAGAGACCCAGTACTTC. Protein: CASSVGDPQETQYF.

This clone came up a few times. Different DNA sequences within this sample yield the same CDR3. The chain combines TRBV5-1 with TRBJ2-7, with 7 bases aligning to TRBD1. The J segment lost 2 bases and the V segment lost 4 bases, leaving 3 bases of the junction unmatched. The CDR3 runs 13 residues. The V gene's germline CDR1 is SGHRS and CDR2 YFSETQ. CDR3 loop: CASSRGTAYEQYF. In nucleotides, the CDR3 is TGCGCCAGCAGCAGAGGGACAGCCTACGAGCAGTACTTC.

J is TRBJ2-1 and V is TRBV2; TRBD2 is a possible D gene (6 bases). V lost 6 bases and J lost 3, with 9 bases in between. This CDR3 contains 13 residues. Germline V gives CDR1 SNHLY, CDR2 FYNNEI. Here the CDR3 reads CASRGRNYNEQFF. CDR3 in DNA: TGTGCCAGCAGGGGGAGGAACTACAATGAGCAGTTCTTC.

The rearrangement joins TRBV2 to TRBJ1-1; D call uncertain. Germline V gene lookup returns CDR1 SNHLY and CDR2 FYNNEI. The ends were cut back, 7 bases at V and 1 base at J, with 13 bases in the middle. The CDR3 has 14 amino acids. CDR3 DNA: TGTGCCAGCAATAAGGGCAGGAGGAACACTGAAGCTTTCTTT. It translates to CASNKGRRNTEAFF.